The 16 T cell receptor beta chains below come from one sample, sequenced in a study of blood T cell repertoires in COVID-19. TCRdb's table, derived via immunoSEQ multiplex PCR, lists solely in-frame clones and lacks some. The table lists roughly 350,000 clones, around 91% of them singletons. Input material: peripheral blood. The receptors come from a woman between 18 and 29 years old who had recovered from COVID-19.

This chain uses TRBV7-9 with TRBJ2-7; no clear D. Germline CDR1 is SEHNR and CDR2 is FQNEAQ (reference sequence). V lost 5 bases and J lost 4, with 12 bases in between. The CDR3 runs to 13 residues. The CDR3 DNA reads as TGTGCCAGCAGCCCCCCGAGGCTATACGAGCAGTACGTC. As protein: CASSPPRLYEQYV.

The gene calls are TRBV28 and TRBJ1-5; 7 nucleotides align to TRBD1. The J segment lost 4 bases and the V segment lost 2 bases, leaving 8 bases of the junction unmatched. CDR1 MDHEN and CDR2 SYDVKM come from the germline V gene. The CDR3 has 16 amino acids. The CDR3 loop reads CASSLLQGLGNQPQHF. CDR3 in DNA: TGTGCCAGCAGTTTACTACAGGGGTTGGGTAATCAGCCCCAGCATTTT. The whole variable domain, remainder taken from reference TRBV28 and TRBJ1-5, is DVKVTQSSRYLVKRTGEKVFLECVQDMDHENMFWYRQDPGLGLRLIYFSYDVKMKEKGDIPEGYSVSREKKERFSLILESASTNQTSMYLCASSLLQGLGNQPQHFGDGTRLSIL.

CDR3 nucleotides: TGTGCCAGCAGCCCTCGGACTAGCGGGAGTTTGGGTAATGAGCAGTTCTTC. Translating gives CASSPRTSGSLGNEQFF. The chain is built from TRBV7-2 and TRBJ2-1, with TRBD2 identical over 13 bases. Germline trimming cut 5 bases from V and 7 bases from J; bases unmatched to any gene: 11. Germline V CDR1 and CDR2: SGHTA, FQGNSA. The CDR3 has 17 amino acids.

The rearrangement uses TRBV7-8 and TRBJ2-5, with D possibly being TRBD1 (6 bases). CDR3 length equals 16 residues. The V end was cut by 5 bases, the J end by 0 bases, with 16 bases between. Germline V CDR1 and CDR2: SGHVS, FQNEAQ. CDR3 in DNA: TGTGCCAGCAGCCCTTCCAGGACAGACCACCAAGAGACCCAGTACTTC. Translated, it gives CASSPSRTDHQETQYF.

The chain has TRBV15 and TRBJ2-1; TRBD2 agrees at 7 bases. The germline CDR1 and CDR2 sequences are LNHNV and YYDKDF (reference sequence). The V and J ends lost 2 bases and 2 bases, in that order; junction bases with no gene match: 3. The CDR3 is 15 residues long. Here the CDR3 DNA reads TGTGCCACCAGCAGAACGGGAGGACCCTACAATGAGCAGTTCTTC. It yields the protein CATSRTGGPYNEQFF.

The gene calls are TRBV3-1 (or the pseudogene TRBV3-2) and TRBJ1-2, with D unclear. The germline gives CDR1 LGHDT, CDR2 YNNKEL (reference sequence). V gave up 0 bases and J gave up 3 bases, with 23 bases separating them. This CDR3 is 19 amino acids long. CDR3 sequence: CASSQDVGAREVVDYGYTF. In DNA form, the CDR3 reads TGTGCCAGCAGCCAAGACGTGGGTGCAAGGGAGGTTGTAGACTATGGCTACACCTTC.

The chain has TRBV6-5 and TRBJ2-4; 9 bases match TRBD2. With V trimmed by 8 bases and J by 6 bases, 8 bases remained unmatched. This CDR3 is built from 14 residues. CDR1 is MNHEY and CDR2 is SVGAGI in the germline V gene. Here the CDR3 DNA reads TGTGCCAGCTGTCTAGCGGGAAGGGGAAACATTCAGTACTTC. It encodes CASCLAGRGNIQYF.

The CDR3 sequence is CATKGQGLDYGYTF. CDR3 nucleotides: TGTGCCACCAAGGGACAGGGGCTTGACTATGGCTACACCTTC. The chain uses TRBV24-1 and TRBJ1-2; TRBD1 aligns across 10 bases. V shed 8 bases, J shed 3 bases, and the junction held 5 bases outside the gene matches. Germline V lookup: CDR1 KGHDR, CDR2 SFDVKD. The CDR3 loop spans 14 amino acids.

The chain couples TRBV19 to TRBJ1-2; D ambiguous. Germline values: CDR1 LNHDA, CDR2 SQIVND (reference sequence). The V gene lost 2 bases and the J gene lost 8 bases, with 15 bases spanning the gap. There are 14 residues in the CDR3. Here the CDR3 DNA reads TGTGCCAGTAGTATAACCCTCGCGAGGGAAGGCTACACCTTC. Translating it yields CASSITLAREGYTF. Based on the CDR3 plus reference TRBV19 and TRBJ1-2, the full variable domain is DGGITQSPKYLFRKEGQNVTLSCEQNLNHDAMYWYRQDPGQGLRLIYYSQIVNDFQKGDIAEGYSVSREKKESFPLTVTSAQKNPTAFYLCASSITLAREGYTFGSGTRLTVV.

CDR3 loop: CASSPHQGFSSPLHF. The DNA of the CDR3 is TGCGCCAGCAGCCCCCACCAGGGGTTCTCATCACCCCTCCACTTT. The rearrangement joins TRBV4-3 to TRBJ1-6; tentatively, D is TRBD1 (6 bases). CDR1 and CDR2 (germline): LGHNA, YSLEER. The CDR3 has 15 residues. V lost 4 bases to trimming and J lost 10 bases, with 17 bases between them.

This clone has only one observation. J is TRBJ2-3 and V is TRBV7-2, with 12 bases matching TRBD2. V shed 2 bases and J 5 bases; nucleotides not matched to a gene: 8. The V gene's germline CDR1 is SGHTA and CDR2 FQGNSA. CDR3 length equals 17 residues. In DNA form, the CDR3 reads TGTGCCAGCAGCTTAAGTCCCGCGGGACTAGCGGGAGATACGCAGTATTTT. It codes for CASSLSPAGLAGDTQYF.

The V gene is TRBV15, the J gene TRBJ1-6; TRBD1 might be the D (5 bases). V was pared by 3 bases and J by 8 bases, with 14 bases between. The germline gives CDR1 LNHNV, CDR2 YYDKDF (reference sequence). The CDR3 covers 15 residues. CDR3 bases: TGTGCCACCAGCAGCCGACAGATCGGTGATTCACCCCTCCACTTT. Protein product: CATSSRQIGDSPLHF.

CDR3 sequence reads: CASSLTGAYGYTF. CDR3 nucleotide sequence: TGTGCCAGCAGTTTGACAGGGGCCTATGGCTACACCTTC. The chain couples TRBV6-2 or TRBV6-3 to TRBJ1-2, with TRBD1 matching 8 bases. The V gene end was trimmed by 4 bases and the J gene end by 4 bases; junction bases not matched to a gene: 2. This CDR3 region has 13 residues. Per the germline V gene, CDR1 is MNHEY and CDR2 is SVGEGT.

The chain uses TRBV29-1 and TRBJ2-3; 10 bases are a match to TRBD1. CDR1 is SQVTM and CDR2 is ANQGSEA in the germline V gene. The trim removed 0 bases at V and 6 bases at J, leaving 3 bases unmatched. The CDR3 extends over 14 amino acids. CDR3 in DNA: TGCAGCGTTGAAGATCAGACAGGGGGCGATACGCAGTATTTT. Translation: CSVEDQTGGDTQYF.

The gene calls are TRBV1 and TRBJ2-1; TRBD1, the table's D call, was not compared with the DNA. TRBV1 has pseudogene status. This CDR3 comprises 16 residues. The CDR3 loop is CTSSQEEDRGRNEQFF. DNA for the CDR3: TGCACCAGCAGCCAAGAAGAAGATAGGGGGCGAAATGAGCAGTTCTTC.

The chain couples TRBV3-1 (or the pseudogene TRBV3-2) to TRBJ2-1; TRBD2 aligns across 7 bases. The V segment lost 0 bases and the J segment 5 bases; nucleotides outside the gene matches: 7. The CDR3 contains 16 residues. CDR1 LGHDT and CDR2 YNNKEL come from the germline V gene (reference sequence). CDR3 sequence (DNA): TGTGCCAGCAGCCAAGATGGATCGGGGGGTCACAATGAGCAGTTCTTC. Translated, it gives CASSQDGSGGHNEQFF.